Following are 5 T cell receptor beta chains from one sample sequenced in a study of blood T cell repertoires in COVID-19. Assay: immunoSEQ multiplex PCR; the TCRdb copy retains only in-frame clones and omits some. Of some 110,000 clones in the sample, about 90% were seen once. Sample: peripheral blood. The receptors derive from a human donor in a cohort sampled during active COVID-19.

In this sample, this clone turned up once. V and J are TRBV30 and TRBJ2-3; 11 bases align to TRBD2. In germline, CDR1 is GTSNPN, CDR2 SVGIG (reference sequence). V dropped 1 base and J dropped 4; count of bases not matched to a gene: 16. The CDR3 has 19 residues. CDR3 amino acids: CAWSGPLAGGWSRSDTQYF. CDR3 in DNA: TGTGCCTGGAGTGGCCCCCTAGCGGGGGGTTGGTCGAGGTCAGATACGCAGTATTTT.

This chain links TRBV14 with TRBJ2-5; D perhaps matches TRBD2 (7 bases). This CDR3 has 16 residues. Trimming removed 3 bases from V and 0 bases from J, with 14 bases in between. Germline CDR1 reads SGHDN; CDR2 reads FVKESK. Here the CDR3 reads CASSHQRGGDQETQYF. The CDR3 coding sequence is TGTGCCAGCAGCCATCAAAGGGGGGGGGACCAAGAGACCCAGTACTTC.

The chain uses TRBV7-9 and TRBJ2-2, with 8 bases aligning to TRBD2. J lost 4 bases, V lost 0 bases, and 10 bases had no gene match. The V gene's germline CDR1 is SEHNR and CDR2 FQNEAQ (reference sequence). This CDR3 has 18 amino acids. CDR3: CASSLAGGTSRSTGELFF. DNA of the CDR3: TGTGCCAGCAGCTTAGCGGGGGGGACTAGTCGAAGCACCGGGGAGCTGTTTTTT.

The rearrangement links TRBV7-9 to TRBJ2-1, with 9 bases identical to TRBD1. Germline CDR1 and CDR2: SEHNR and FQNEAQ (reference sequence). The V gene end was trimmed by 5 bases and the J gene end by 7 bases; junction bases not matched to a gene: 12. The CDR3 has 16 amino acids. CDR3 bases: TGTGCCAGCAGCAATTCCGGGACAGGGTCGAGGAATGAGCAGTTCTTC. It is translated as CASSNSGTGSRNEQFF.

The table lists this clone with a few counts. The rearrangement uses TRBV20-1 and TRBJ1-2; weak D call: TRBD1 (5 bases). V gave up 7 bases and J gave up 8 bases, with 11 bases separating them. This CDR3 has 10 amino acids. Per germline, CDR1 DFQATT and CDR2 SNEGSKA (reference sequence). The CDR3 DNA reads TGCAGTGGCGGGGCCGAGGGCTACACCTTC. Protein: CSGGAEGYTF.